This T cell receptor beta chain comes out of a study of cytomegalovirus exposure and HLA in healthy donors. About the research overall: Of the donors genotyped, about 390 in all, around 77% fell in the Caucasian-associated ancestry cluster.

Details on this clone: The antigen is unknown.

Everyone who donated was a healthy bone marrow donor. Study outcomes and limitations: According to a later analysis, most TCR beta chains associated with CMV appeared HLA-restricted.

It was with 60 Vbeta and 13 Jbeta primers that the PCR ran. Only in-frame clones appear in the TCRdb table, and some are missing; sequencing was by immunoSEQ multiplex PCR. The repertoire consists of some 180,000 clones, with over 75% occurring once and the leading ten covering over 0.2%. This receptor was taken from a girl under two years old in good health and CMV-seronegative. Material for sequencing was PBMCs.

CDR3 sequence: CASSYGTGNTDTQYF. In DNA form, the CDR3 reads TGTGCCAGCAGTTACGGGACAGGGAACACAGATACGCAGTATTTT. This sequence joins TRBV6-5 and TRBJ2-3, with 9 bases that match TRBD1. Losses at the gene ends were 2 bases for V and 2 bases for J; bases not matched to a gene: 2. Germline V gives CDR1 MNHEY, CDR2 SVGAGI. There are 15 residues in the CDR3.